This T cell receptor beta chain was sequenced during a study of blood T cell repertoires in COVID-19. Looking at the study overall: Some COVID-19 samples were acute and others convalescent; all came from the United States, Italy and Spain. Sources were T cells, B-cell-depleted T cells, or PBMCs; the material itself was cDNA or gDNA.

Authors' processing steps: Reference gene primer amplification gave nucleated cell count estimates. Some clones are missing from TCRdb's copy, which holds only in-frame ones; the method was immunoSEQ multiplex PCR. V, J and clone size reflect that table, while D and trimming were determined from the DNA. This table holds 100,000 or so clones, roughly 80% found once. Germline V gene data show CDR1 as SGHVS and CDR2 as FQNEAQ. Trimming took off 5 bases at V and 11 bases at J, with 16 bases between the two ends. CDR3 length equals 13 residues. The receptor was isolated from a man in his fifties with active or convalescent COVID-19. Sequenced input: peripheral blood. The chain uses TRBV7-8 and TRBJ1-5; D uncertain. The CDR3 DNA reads TGTGCCAGCAGCCTGGGGAGAGAGACGACCCAGCATTTT. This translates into CASSLGRETTQHF.